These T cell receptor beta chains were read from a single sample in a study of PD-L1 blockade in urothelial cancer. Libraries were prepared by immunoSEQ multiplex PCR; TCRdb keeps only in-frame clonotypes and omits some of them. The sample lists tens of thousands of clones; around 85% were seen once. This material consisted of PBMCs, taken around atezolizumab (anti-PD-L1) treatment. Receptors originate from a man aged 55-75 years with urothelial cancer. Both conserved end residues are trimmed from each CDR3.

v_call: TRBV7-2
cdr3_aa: ASSLRQGAVDTQY

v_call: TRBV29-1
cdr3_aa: SVADEKLF

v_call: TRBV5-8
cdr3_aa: ARQQVNEQF

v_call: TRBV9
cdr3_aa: ASSVALAEREQF

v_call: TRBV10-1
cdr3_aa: ASSEFLGELF

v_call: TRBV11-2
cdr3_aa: ASSWTGDNQPQH

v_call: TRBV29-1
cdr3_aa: SGGQGSYEQY

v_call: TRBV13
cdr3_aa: ASSFSPGTGELF

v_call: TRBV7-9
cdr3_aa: ASRRGGVNEKLF

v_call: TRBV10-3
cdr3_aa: AISGTENTEAF

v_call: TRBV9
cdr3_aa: ASSVARAGNTIY

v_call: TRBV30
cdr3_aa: AWRLEQTDTQY

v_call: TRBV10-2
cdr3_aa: ASREFGRNEQF

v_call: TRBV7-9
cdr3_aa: ASSLLGREKYGYT

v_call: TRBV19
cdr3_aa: ASSIGTFVYSNQPQH

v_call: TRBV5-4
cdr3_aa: ASSPLAGGPDEQF

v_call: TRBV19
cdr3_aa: ASSIFRRESGELF

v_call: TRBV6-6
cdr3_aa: ASRLPAALTDTQY

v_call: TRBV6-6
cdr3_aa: ASSYHSGGFTDTQY

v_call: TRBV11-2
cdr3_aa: ASSWTSGVDEQF

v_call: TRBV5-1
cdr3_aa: ASSRSGLAGETDTQY

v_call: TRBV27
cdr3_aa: ASSLHGFANTGELF

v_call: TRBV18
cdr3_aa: ASSPPGTVNEKLF

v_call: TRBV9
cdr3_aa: ASSETPYSNQPQH

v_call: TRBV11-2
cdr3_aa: ASSLAKQGPYGYT

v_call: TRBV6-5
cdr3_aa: ASSYTNRVYEQY

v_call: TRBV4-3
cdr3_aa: ASSQEWGFSYNEQF

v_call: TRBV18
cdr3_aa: ASSPGLNEKLF

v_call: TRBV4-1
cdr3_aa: ASSQVVRGDEQF

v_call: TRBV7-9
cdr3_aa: ASSLVPGPDTQY

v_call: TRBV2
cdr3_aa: ASNPPGQGGQPQH

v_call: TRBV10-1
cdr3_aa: ASSDNLAGGLNEQF

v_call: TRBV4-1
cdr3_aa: ASSQDLATGEQY

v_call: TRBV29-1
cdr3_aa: SVRDRVQETQY

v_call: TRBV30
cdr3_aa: AWSRTGLPGNTIY

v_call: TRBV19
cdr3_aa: ASRDPGQGPGSKAKNIQY

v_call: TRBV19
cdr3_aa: ASSIPPLTGGEEPLH

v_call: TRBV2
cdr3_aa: ASSVSSGSSYNEQF

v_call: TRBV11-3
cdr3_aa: ASSSGLAGTTDTQY

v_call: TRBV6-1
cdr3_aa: ASSEGGGENGYT

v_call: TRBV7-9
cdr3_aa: ASRYTQYNEQF

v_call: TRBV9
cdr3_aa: ASSARVAGGNTGELF

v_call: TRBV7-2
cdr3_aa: ASSLQALSNQPQH

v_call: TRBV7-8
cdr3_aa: ASSYGTQRGAF

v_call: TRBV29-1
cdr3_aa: SVGEPSTDTQY

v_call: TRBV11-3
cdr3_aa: ASSLGEGQGHYEQY

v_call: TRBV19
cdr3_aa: ASSVTSGEYNEQF

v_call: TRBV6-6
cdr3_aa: ASSYEGVNIQY

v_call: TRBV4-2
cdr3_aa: ASSQVTDYNGQF

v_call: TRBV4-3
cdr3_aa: ASSPGLAEIYEQY

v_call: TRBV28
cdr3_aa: ASSVPQGGDEKLF

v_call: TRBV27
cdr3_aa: ASYSGGARSGANVLT

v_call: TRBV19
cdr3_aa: ASSLWTGGVTEAF